These T cell receptor beta chains were read from a single sample in a study of blood T cell repertoires in COVID-19. Sequencing used immunoSEQ multiplex PCR; TCRdb keeps in-frame clones, though not all of them. The sample lists about 200,000 clones, around 83% seen once, with around 9.6% in the top ten. The specimen was peripheral blood. The source is a woman aged 50 to 65 with COVID-19, enrolled during active disease. Each CDR3 is given with its conserved first and last residue. D genes are given only for firm matches. Size is stated for part of the rows, as once, few or many counts, or as a class when the clone is expanded.

V gene	J gene	clone size	D gene	CDR3 protein	CDR3 DNA
TRBV24-1	TRBJ2-2	.	TRBD1	CATSVAPGQGGAGELFF	TGTGCCACCAGTGTCGCGCCGGGACAGGGAGGTGCCGGGGAGCTGTTTTTT
TRBV9	TRBJ2-3	.	.	CASSPSVADTQYF	TGTGCCAGCAGCCCTTCGGTTGCAGATACGCAGTATTTT
TRBV14	TRBJ2-3	.	.	CASSQLLTDTQYF	TGTGCCAGCAGCCAACTTCTCACAGATACGCAGTATTTT
TRBV7-2	TRBJ2-3	.	TRBD2	CASSLRLAGGWDTQYF	TGTGCCAGCAGCTTAAGACTAGCGGGGGGGTGGGATACGCAGTATTTT
TRBV7-8	TRBJ2-1	.	TRBD2	CASSLVLPGGINEQFF	TGTGCCAGCAGCTTAGTTCTCCCCGGGGGGATCAATGAGCAGTTCTTC
TRBV5-1	TRBJ2-1	.	TRBD2	CASSSLSGGQYNEQFF	TGCGCCAGCAGCTCCCTTAGCGGGGGACAATACAATGAGCAGTTCTTC
TRBV15	TRBJ2-5	.	.	CATSASGKKTQYF	TGTGCCACCAGCGCTTCAGGGAAAAAGACCCAGTACTTC
TRBV7-8	TRBJ2-7	.	TRBD1	CASSRGGQGVSYEQYF	TGTGCCAGCAGCCGAGGGGGACAGGGGGTCTCCTACGAGCAGTACTTC
TRBV5-1	TRBJ2-3	.	TRBD2	CASSFWTSGVVDTQYF	TGCGCCAGCAGCTTCTGGACTAGCGGGGTGGTAGATACGCAGTATTTT
TRBV2	TRBJ2-4	once	.	CASSETGHIQYF	TGTGCCAGCAGTGAAACAGGGCACATTCAGTACTTC
TRBV5-4	TRBJ2-4	once	TRBD1	CASSLSPTGPYAKNIQYF	TGTGCCAGCAGCTTGTCCCCGACAGGGCCCTACGCCAAAAACATTCAGTACTTC
TRBV19	TRBJ1-6	.	TRBD1	CASRSRTGSSYNSPLHF	TGTGCCAGTAGGTCCAGGACAGGGAGCTCCTATAATTCACCCCTCCACTTT
TRBV3-1/TRBV3-2	TRBJ2-3	.	.	CASSHRGATDTQYF	TGTGCCAGCAGCCATCGCGGGGCCACAGATACGCAGTATTTT
TRBV25-1	TRBJ1-4	.	.	CASHTFGKLFF	TGTGCCAGCCATACCTTCGGAAAACTGTTTTTT
TRBV24-1	TRBJ1-5	.	.	CATSDRGGSNQPQHF	TGTGCCACCAGTGATCGAGGAGGGAGCAATCAGCCCCAGCATTTT
TRBV12-3/TRBV12-4	TRBJ1-1	.	.	CASSPDRGEAFF	TGTGCCAGCAGTCCTGACCGGGGTGAAGCTTTCTTT
TRBV19	TRBJ1-2	once	.	CARSSRAGVSKHGYTF	TGTGCCAGGAGTTCTCGCGCAGGGGTTTCAAAGCATGGCTACACCTTC
TRBV5-5	TRBJ2-7	.	TRBD2	CASSLGTSGGTYEQYF	TGTGCCAGCAGCTTGGGGACTAGCGGGGGAACCTACGAGCAGTACTTC
TRBV2	TRBJ2-7	.	.	CANSEGPSYEQYF	TGTGCCAACAGTGAAGGTCCTTCCTACGAGCAGTACTTC
TRBV6-5	TRBJ1-2	.	.	CASSPHRARGYTF	TGTGCCAGCTCCCCCCACAGGGCACGGGGCTACACCTTC
TRBV7-2	TRBJ2-7	once	.	CASSIEDFSYEQYF	TGTGCCAGCAGCATTGAGGACTTCTCCTACGAGCAGTACTTC
TRBV27	TRBJ2-5	.	.	CASSSPGTLKETQYF	TGTGCCAGCAGTTCTCCCGGGACACTAAAAGAGACCCAGTACTTC
TRBV19	TRBJ2-5	.	.	CASSGSGRETQYF	TGTGCCAGTAGTGGGTCAGGCCGGGAGACCCAGTACTTC
TRBV3-1/TRBV3-2	TRBJ1-2	.	.	CASSQDRLTAYGYTF	TGTGCCAGCAGCCAAGATCGCTTGACAGCTTATGGCTACACCTTC
TRBV30	TRBJ2-2	.	TRBD1	CALNSGTGGTGELFF	TGTGCCTTAAACTCCGGGACAGGGGGCACCGGGGAGCTGTTTTTT
TRBV5-6	TRBJ2-3	.	.	CASSLRGLFTDTQYF	TGTGCCAGCAGCTTGCGCGGACTCTTCACAGATACGCAGTATTTT
TRBV19	TRBJ2-1	.	TRBD2	CASSIAGGLGEQFF	TGTGCCAGTAGTATTGCGGGGGGGCTGGGAGAGCAGTTCTTC
TRBV14	TRBJ2-3	.	.	CASSRLQRTDTQYF	TGTGCCAGCAGCCGACTACAAAGAACAGATACGCAGTATTTT
TRBV14	TRBJ1-3	.	TRBD1	CASSLTGTGAGNTIYF	TGTGCCAGCAGCCTCACCGGGACAGGCGCTGGAAACACCATATATTTT
TRBV6-1	TRBJ1-5	once	.	CASSERFFASNQPQHF	TGTGCCAGCAGTGAACGGTTTTTTGCTAGCAATCAGCCCCAGCATTTT
TRBV12-3/TRBV12-4	TRBJ1-1	.	.	CASRQVGRTEAFF	TGTGCCAGCAGGCAGGTGGGGAGGACTGAAGCTTTCTTT
TRBV6-5	TRBJ1-6	.	.	CASSYLGQGSPLHF	TGTGCCAGCAGTTACTTAGGGCAGGGATCACCCCTCCACTTT
TRBV24-1	TRBJ1-5	many	.	CATSNSPGQPQHF	TGTGCCACTTCTAACTCCCCGGGGCAGCCCCAGCATTTT
TRBV19	TRBJ1-6	.	TRBD1	CASRRGRAGGPPLHF	TGTGCCAGTAGAAGAGGGCGAGCAGGGGGACCACCCCTCCACTTT
TRBV11-1	TRBJ2-2	.	TRBD1	CASSPDRAHTGELFF	TGTGCCAGCAGCCCCGACAGGGCTCACACCGGGGAGCTGTTTTTT
TRBV6-5	TRBJ2-5	.	TRBD2	CASSSRVAGETQYF	TGTGCCAGCAGTTCTCGGGTAGCGGGGGAGACCCAGTACTTC
TRBV18	TRBJ2-5	.	TRBD2	CASSPGTTLATQYF	TGTGCCAGCTCACCCGGGACTACCTTAGCCACCCAGTACTTC
TRBV7-2	TRBJ2-1	.	TRBD2	CASTISGEQFF	TGTGCCAGCACCATTAGCGGGGAGCAGTTCTTC
TRBV24-1	TRBJ2-1	.	.	CATSDTTRYNEQFF	TGTGCCACCAGTGATACCACTCGCTACAATGAGCAGTTCTTC
TRBV30	TRBJ2-1	.	.	CAWSQGGFGNEQFF	TGTGCCTGGAGTCAAGGGGGTTTCGGCAATGAGCAGTTCTTC
TRBV7-6	TRBJ1-5	once	.	CASSPSDSGVYSNQPQHF	TGTGCCAGCAGTCCCTCCGACAGTGGAGTTTATAGCAATCAGCCCCAGCATTTT
TRBV27	TRBJ1-1	.	.	CASTPWGGGATEAFF	TGTGCCAGCACCCCATGGGGTGGAGGGGCAACTGAAGCTTTCTTT
TRBV29-1	TRBJ1-1	.	TRBD1	CSGTRTGGAGTEAFF	TGCAGCGGAACAAGGACAGGGGGCGCGGGAACTGAAGCTTTCTTT
TRBV15	TRBJ2-1	.	.	CATSRVQGSEQFF	TGTGCCACCAGCAGAGTGCAGGGGTCTGAGCAGTTCTTC
TRBV30	TRBJ1-6	.	TRBD1	CAWTTGGQGIHHF	TGTGCCTGGACTACGGGAGGACAGGGGATACACCACTTT
TRBV6-5	TRBJ2-6	.	.	CASSNYRETGANVLTF	TGTGCCAGCAGTAACTACAGGGAAACTGGGGCCAACGTCCTGACTTTC
TRBV7-2	TRBJ2-3	.	TRBD2	CASSLVLSGSGALDTQYF	TGTGCCAGCAGCTTAGTGCTCTCTGGTAGCGGGGCCCTGGATACGCAGTATTTT
TRBV25-1	TRBJ1-1	.	TRBD1	CASSDPTGGGTEAFF	TGTGCCAGCAGTGACCCGACAGGGGGAGGCACTGAAGCTTTCTTT
TRBV12-3/TRBV12-4	TRBJ2-6	.	.	CASSGGANVLTF	TGTGCCAGCAGCGGGGGGGCCAACGTCCTGACTTTC
TRBV28	TRBJ2-4	.	TRBD1	CASSLWLVGQGATKNIQYF	TGTGCCAGCAGTTTATGGCTTGTGGGACAGGGGGCAACCAAAAACATTCAGTACTTC
TRBV11-3	TRBJ1-2	.	TRBD1	CASSSSWQGGYDYGYTF	TGTGCCAGCTCCTCCTCCTGGCAGGGGGGATACGACTATGGCTACACCTTC
TRBV27	TRBJ2-6	.	TRBD1	CASSLRGQGAGGANVLTF	TGTGCCAGCAGTTTAAGGGGGCAGGGGGCAGGTGGGGCCAACGTCCTGACTTTC
TRBV6-1	TRBJ2-5	.	TRBD2	CASSDQLAGGLALETQYF	TGTGCCAGCAGTGATCAACTAGCGGGGGGCCTGGCGTTGGAGACCCAGTACTTC
TRBV18	TRBJ2-1	.	.	CASSPGRQTYNEQFF	TGTGCCAGCTCACCGGGGCGCCAAACCTACAATGAGCAGTTCTTC
TRBV5-6	TRBJ1-1	few	.	CASSLGRGEAFF	TGTGCCAGCAGCTTGGGGCGAGGTGAAGCTTTCTTT
TRBV5-1	TRBJ2-7	.	TRBD1	CASSFGGTGPYEQYF	TGCGCCAGCAGCTTCGGTGGGACAGGGCCCTACGAGCAGTACTTC
TRBV10-1	TRBJ2-2	.	.	CASSESNSRSGGELFF	TGCGCCAGCAGTGAGTCGAACTCACGGTCTGGCGGGGAGCTGTTTTTT
TRBV28	TRBJ1-2	.	TRBD1	CASIPGQGSWYGYTF	TGTGCCAGCATTCCAGGACAGGGCTCATGGTATGGCTACACCTTC